What follows are 7 T cell receptor beta chains derived from one specimen sequenced in a study of control samples from healthy donors and cancer patients. Generated by immunoSEQ multiplex PCR, the TCRdb table keeps only in-frame clones and is missing some. The sample lists some 14,000 clones; roughly 80% were seen once. The sample comprised formalin-fixed, paraffin-embedded tissue. These TCRs come from a female donor with lung cancer.

The chain joins TRBV4-3 to TRBJ2-1; D ambiguous. Trimming took 0 bases from V and 0 from J, leaving 9 bases between them. This CDR3 spans 16 amino acids. Germline CDR1 LGHNA, CDR2 YSLEER. DNA of the CDR3: TGCGCCAGCAGCCAAGAATTGGCAGGCTCCTACAATGAGCAGTTCTTC. Translated: CASSQELAGSYNEQFF.

J is TRBJ2-5 and V is TRBV3-1 (or the pseudogene TRBV3-2); no firm D call. V lost 0 bases, J lost 0 bases, and 2 bases lay in between. The CDR3 has 13 residues. Germline loops: CDR1 LGHDT, CDR2 YNNKEL (reference sequence). This chain's CDR3 is CASSQEDQETQYF. For the CDR3, the DNA is TGTGCCAGCAGCCAAGAGGACCAAGAGACCCAGTACTTC.

The chain employs TRBV7-2 and TRBJ1-2; tentative D call: TRBD1 (5 bases). The V gene lost 0 bases and the J gene lost 6 bases, with 8 bases spanning the gap. CDR3 length equals 13 residues. Germline lookup yields CDR1 SGHTA and CDR2 FQGNSA. The CDR3 loop is CASSLATDNGYTF. CDR3 DNA: TGTGCCAGCAGCTTAGCGACAGATAATGGCTACACCTTC.

The V gene is TRBV2, the J gene TRBJ1-5; 7 nucleotides match TRBD1. V trimming: 3 bases; J trimming: 7 bases; junction bases outside the gene matches: 3. Germline V lookup: CDR1 SNHLY, CDR2 FYNNEI. The CDR3 runs to 13 residues. The CDR3 coding sequence is TGTGCCAGCAGTGAGACAGGGTACCAGCCCCAGCATTTT. This sequence encodes CASSETGYQPQHF.

This rearrangement joins TRBV12-3 or TRBV12-4 to TRBJ2-5, with 8 bases matching TRBD1. There are 13 residues in the CDR3. With V trimmed by 5 bases and J by 4 bases, 3 bases remained unmatched. CDR3 DNA: TGTGCCAGCAGTGCAGGGGGCGGAGAGACCCAGTACTTC. This encodes CASSAGGGETQYF.

This clone appeared a few times. The chain joins TRBV25-1 to TRBJ2-6, with 10 nucleotides matching TRBD1. Germline values: CDR1 MGHDK, CDR2 SYGVNS. The CDR3 is 15 amino acids. Unmatched junction bases numbered 1, after V lost 6 bases and J lost 2 bases. CDR3 sequence: CASRDRGTGANVLTF. The CDR3 bases are TGTGCCAGCAGGGACAGGGGGACTGGGGCCAACGTCCTGACTTTC.

This clone was seen a few times. The chain uses TRBV5-6 and TRBJ1-6; a weak D match, TRBD1 (6 bases). This CDR3 has 15 residues. Trimming took off 3 bases at V and 8 bases at J, with 15 bases between the two ends. Germline CDR1 and CDR2: SGHDT and YYEEEE. CDR3 region: CASSSNRGFDSPLHF. In DNA, the CDR3 is TGTGCCAGCAGCTCCAATAGGGGGTTTGATTCACCCCTCCACTTT. Full variable domain (remainder filled in from reference TRBV5-6 and TRBJ1-6): DAGVTQSPTHLIKTRGQQVTLRCSPKSGHDTVSWYQQALGQGPQFIFQYYEEEERQRGNFPDRFSGHQFPNYSSELNVNALLLGDSALYLCASSSNRGFDSPLHFGNGTRLTVT.